The 29 T cell receptor beta chains below all came from one sample that was sequenced in a study of shared T cell receptors in the human thymus. Using immunoSEQ multiplex PCR, the repertoire was profiled, and TCRdb retains in-frame clones only, with some absent. In the table there are under 850,000 clones, roughly 88% of which are singletons. The sample also formed part of further work on human thymus T cells.

Specimen: thymocytes. The receptors were sampled from a boy less than two years old with a congenital heart defect.

The chain links TRBV4-3 to TRBJ2-2, with D possibly being TRBD1 (5 bases). Per the germline V gene, CDR1 is LGHNA and CDR2 is YSLEER. CDR3 length equals 15 residues. Trimming left V 0 bases short and J 1 base short, with 6 bases between. CDR3 DNA: TGCGCCAGCAGCCAAGACCAGGGGAACACCGGGGAGCTGTTTTTT. Amino acid sequence: CASSQDQGNTGELFF.

The chain uses TRBV7-2 and TRBJ2-1, with D tentatively TRBD2 (5 bases). V was clipped by 4 bases and J by 3 bases, with 7 bases between them. This CDR3 has 13 residues. CDR1 is SGHTA, CDR2 FQGNSA, per germline. This CDR3 is CASSSGLYNEQFF. The CDR3 bases are TGTGCCAGCAGCTCAGGACTCTACAATGAGCAGTTCTTC.

The chain recombines TRBV7-3 with TRBJ1-5; D gene unclear. V lost 10 bases and J 6 bases, leaving 28 bases between the germline ends. Germline V gene sequence: CDR1 SGHTA, CDR2 FQGTGA. The CDR3 length is 17 residues. CDR3 loop: CANPLWAPPPRGQPQHF. CDR3 DNA: TGTGCCAACCCTCTGTGGGCTCCGCCGCCTCGGGGTCAGCCCCAGCATTTT.

This clone appeared once. The chain couples TRBV6-6 to TRBJ2-3; 8 positions agree with TRBD2. Unmatched junction bases numbered 3, after V lost 7 bases and J lost 3 bases. Germline V CDR1 and CDR2: MNHNY, SVGAGI (reference sequence). The CDR3 length is 13 residues. The CDR3: CASTPGGTDTQYF. The CDR3, as DNA: TGTGCCAGCACACCGGGAGGGACAGATACGCAGTATTTT.

V gene TRBV5-1 combines with J gene TRBJ1-1; a weak D match, TRBD1 (5 bases). CDR1 is SGHRS, CDR2 YFSETQ, per germline. Trimming removed 0 bases at V and 1 base at J, with 10 bases between. This CDR3 is built from 15 residues. The CDR3 spells CASSLGRGRNTEAFF. CDR3 sequence (DNA): TGCGCCAGCAGCTTGGGTCGGGGGAGGAACACTGAAGCTTTCTTT.

The chain joins TRBV30 to TRBJ1-3, with 7 bases aligning to TRBD1. V gave up 3 bases and J gave up 0 bases; unmatched junction bases: 11. The CDR3 is made up of 17 amino acids. Germline V gene lookup returns CDR1 GTSNPN and CDR2 SVGIG (reference sequence). The CDR3 loop is CAWSLRPGQPSGNTIYF. CDR3 sequence (DNA): TGTGCCTGGAGCCTACGGCCGGGACAGCCCTCTGGAAACACCATATATTTT.

This chain links TRBV10-3 with TRBJ2-1; D remains unclear. The germline gives CDR1 ENHRY, CDR2 SYGVKD. This CDR3 spans 15 amino acids. With 6 bases removed from V and 0 bases from J, the gap between germline ends came to 12 bases. CDR3 DNA: TGTGCCATCAGCGAAACTACCCGCTCCTACAATGAGCAGTTCTTC. Its translation is CAISETTRSYNEQFF.

This clone has only one observation. The chain uses TRBV5-8 and TRBJ2-7, with 8 positions matching TRBD2. The germline V gene has CDR1 SGHTS and CDR2 YDEGEE. This CDR3 has 15 residues. Trimming removed 4 bases from V and 0 bases from J; junction bases left unmatched: 6. The CDR3 reads CASSRIAGSSYEQYF. The CDR3 DNA is TGTGCCAGCAGCAGAATAGCGGGGTCCTCCTACGAGCAGTACTTC.

V is TRBV5-1 and J is TRBJ2-1; the match to TRBD2 covers 9 bases. CDR3 length equals 16 residues. Germline CDR1 is SGHRS and CDR2 is YFSETQ. J lost 7 bases, V lost 4 bases, and 12 bases had no gene match. DNA of the CDR3: TGCGCCAGCAGCGCGCTTAGCGGGAGAAAGAAGAATGAGCAGTTCTTC. This translates into CASSALSGRKKNEQFF.

The chain couples TRBV21-1 to TRBJ2-7; TRBD1 is the table's D call and was not checked against the DNA. TRBV21-1 is annotated as a pseudogene. CDR3 length: 13 residues. The CDR3 spells CASSTGWTYEQYF. CDR3 in DNA: TGTGCCAGCAGTACAGGGTGGACCTACGAGCAGTACTTC.

The V call is TRBV27, the J call TRBJ2-3, with TRBD1 as a possible D gene (7 bases). CDR3 length equals 14 residues. V was shortened by 7 bases and J by 3 bases, with 14 bases between the two germline ends. Germline V CDR1 and CDR2: MNHEY, SMNVEV (reference sequence). The CDR3 protein is CASMRDSNTDTQYF. CDR3 DNA: TGTGCCAGCATGCGGGACAGCAATACAGATACGCAGTATTTT.

The V call is TRBV4-1, the J call TRBJ2-7; D is perhaps TRBD2 (6 bases). V shed 3 bases and J shed 12 bases, with 15 bases lying between them. This CDR3 is 12 amino acids long. Germline CDR1 and CDR2: MGHRA and YSYEKL. The CDR3 spells CASSQEKGTLYF. The CDR3 DNA follows: TGCGCCAGCAGCCAGGAAAAGGGGACTCTGTACTTC.

The chain joins TRBV19 to TRBJ1-5; D possibly corresponds to TRBD1 (6 bases). The V end was cut by 3 bases, the J end by 0 bases, with 15 bases between. CDR1 and CDR2 from the germline V gene are LNHDA and SQIVND (reference sequence). CDR3 length equals 17 residues. The CDR3 region is CASSIWGRGSSNQPQHF. DNA of the CDR3: TGTGCCAGTAGTATTTGGGGCAGGGGCTCTAGCAATCAGCCCCAGCATTTT.

The chain couples TRBV27 to TRBJ2-1; TRBD2 aligns across 8 bases. V shed 5 bases, J shed 9 bases, and the junction held 12 bases outside the gene matches. The CDR3 is 15 residues long. Germline values: CDR1 MNHEY, CDR2 SMNVEV (reference sequence). CDR3 amino acids: CASSPTSAAWGEQFF. Written as DNA, the CDR3 is TGTGCCAGCAGTCCGACTAGCGCGGCTTGGGGTGAGCAGTTCTTC.

This chain joins TRBV19 and TRBJ2-2; possibly TRBD2 for D (6 bases). V dropped 1 base and J dropped 6 bases, with 15 bases sitting between them. This CDR3 contains 16 residues. From germline, CDR1 is LNHDA and CDR2 SQIVND (reference sequence). The CDR3 is CASSIGPGGGAGELFF. CDR3 DNA sequence: TGTGCCAGTAGTATAGGCCCCGGAGGAGGGGCCGGGGAGCTGTTTTTT.

The rearrangement links TRBV4-3 to TRBJ2-2; D is perhaps TRBD2 (6 bases). The germline V gene has CDR1 LGHNA and CDR2 YSLEER. V shed 0 bases and J shed 7 bases, with 12 bases lying between them. CDR3 length: 15 residues. The CDR3 DNA follows: TGCGCCAGCAGCCAAGAGGAACCTAGCGACGGGGAGCTGTTTTTT. As protein: CASSQEEPSDGELFF.

V gene TRBV6-1 combines with J gene TRBJ1-6, with D hard to call. This CDR3 region has 15 residues. Germline CDR1 is MNHNS and CDR2 is SASEGT. Trimming stripped 3 bases from V and 1 base from J, with 7 bases between. The DNA of the CDR3 is TGTGCCAGCAGTGACACCGGGTCCTATAATTCACCCCTCCACTTT. It is translated as CASSDTGSYNSPLHF.

The chain is built from TRBV19 and TRBJ2-1, with 13 bases lining up with TRBD2. This CDR3 is 16 amino acids long. CDR1 is LNHDA, CDR2 SQIVND, per germline (reference sequence). V shed 5 bases, J shed 4 bases, and the junction held 5 bases outside the gene matches. The CDR3 loop reads CASSARGLAGYNEQFF. CDR3 bases: TGTGCCAGTAGTGCCCGGGGACTAGCGGGGTACAATGAGCAGTTCTTC. The variable domain in full, with the rest retrieved from reference TRBV19 and TRBJ2-1, is DGGITQSPKYLFRKEGQNVTLSCEQNLNHDAMYWYRQDPGQGLRLIYYSQIVNDFQKGDIAEGYSVSREKKESFPLTVTSAQKNPTAFYLCASSARGLAGYNEQFFGPGTRLTVL.

The chain recombines TRBV6-1 with TRBJ1-2; D possibly corresponds to TRBD1 (5 bases). V lost 6 bases, J lost 1 base, and 15 bases lay in between. The CDR3 totals 15 residues. Per germline, CDR1 MNHNS and CDR2 SASEGT. Here the CDR3 DNA reads TGTGCCAGCAGGCCACAGGCCTCCTTTAACTATGGCTACACCTTC. This sequence encodes CASRPQASFNYGYTF.

The chain couples TRBV6-5 to TRBJ2-3; 10 bases agree with TRBD2. Trimming cost V 5 bases and J 3 bases; bases outside gene matches: 5. Germline CDR1 MNHEY, CDR2 SVGAGI. The CDR3 length is 15 residues. The CDR3, as DNA: TGTGCCAGCAGTCGCAGCGGGAGGGGTACAGATACGCAGTATTTT. It is translated as CASSRSGRGTDTQYF.

The gene calls are TRBV5-6 and TRBJ1-1, with D perhaps matching TRBD1 (6 bases). Germline V gene lookup returns CDR1 SGHDT and CDR2 YYEEEE. The V and J ends lost 2 bases and 6 bases respectively, with 8 bases between them. This CDR3 is built from 12 residues. CDR3 DNA: TGTGCCAGCAGCTTTGGGGGCGCTGAAGCTTTCTTT. The encoded protein is CASSFGGAEAFF.

The chain combines TRBV4-3 with TRBJ2-3; D remains ambiguous. Between the trimmed V and J ends, which lost 4 bases and 4 bases, there was a span of 21 bases. This CDR3 has 17 residues. CDR1 is LGHNA, CDR2 YSLEER, per germline. CDR3 loop: CASSPQAPSVLADTQYF. The CDR3 bases are TGCGCCAGCAGCCCTCAAGCCCCCAGCGTGTTGGCAGATACGCAGTATTTT.

The chain employs TRBV7-2 and TRBJ2-7; D gene uncertain. The CDR3 has 13 residues. The V gene's germline CDR1 is SGHTA and CDR2 FQGNSA. V shed 2 bases and J shed 2 bases, with 7 bases lying between them. The CDR3 sequence: CASSLLTAYEQYF. CDR3 sequence (DNA): TGTGCCAGCAGCTTACTAACGGCCTACGAGCAGTACTTC.

This chain links TRBV6-5 with TRBJ2-7; D is perhaps TRBD1 (5 bases). Germline V gene lookup returns CDR1 MNHEY and CDR2 SVGAGI. The CDR3 runs 16 residues. V gave up 2 bases and J gave up 0 bases, with 14 bases separating them. The CDR3 reads CASSYVSGSFSYEQYF. The CDR3, as DNA: TGTGCCAGCAGTTACGTCTCAGGGTCCTTCTCCTACGAGCAGTACTTC.

The V call is TRBV6-1, the J call TRBJ2-7; TRBD1 agrees at 10 bases. V was pared by 4 bases and J by 7 bases, with 10 bases of the junction left unmatched. Germline CDR1 reads MNHNS; CDR2 reads SASEGT. The CDR3 sequence is 15 residues long. CDR3 amino acids: CASSARDRGNGEQYF. CDR3 in DNA: TGTGCCAGCAGTGCCCGGGACAGGGGCAACGGGGAGCAGTACTTC.

This chain connects TRBV4-3 to TRBJ2-5; D might be TRBD1 (5 bases). The CDR3 runs 14 residues. Germline V gene data show CDR1 as LGHNA and CDR2 as YSLEER. V was pared by 1 base and J by 5 bases, with 11 bases between. The CDR3 DNA reads TGCGCCAGCAGCCAAGGCAGGGTCGAGGAGACCCAGTACTTC. It codes for CASSQGRVEETQYF.

The chain joins TRBV5-4 to TRBJ2-2, with 7 nucleotides matching TRBD2. CDR1 SGHNT and CDR2 YYREEE come from the germline V gene (reference sequence). V gave up 4 bases and J gave up 4 bases; unmatched junction bases: 19. The CDR3 totals 19 residues. The CDR3 sequence is CASSERAGDRLAVTGELFF. The CDR3 DNA reads as TGTGCCAGCAGCGAACGAGCCGGGGACCGGCTAGCGGTCACCGGGGAGCTGTTTTTT.

The chain recombines TRBV9 with TRBJ2-7, with a weak D call TRBD1 (5 bases). V lost 7 bases and J 2 bases, leaving 16 bases between the germline ends. Germline V gene sequence: CDR1 SGDLS, CDR2 YYNGEE. This CDR3 spans 14 amino acids. The CDR3 region is CASGNWTDTYEQYF. CDR3 DNA: TGTGCCAGCGGTAACTGGACGGACACCTACGAGCAGTACTTC. Supplemented by reference TRBV9 and TRBJ2-7, the full variable domain reads DSGVTQTPKHLITATGQRVTLRCSPRSGDLSVYWYQQSLDQGLQFLIQYYNGEERAKGNILERFSAQQFPDLHSELNLSSLELGDSALYFCASGNWTDTYEQYFGPGTRLTVT.

V and J are TRBV18 and TRBJ2-7; tentatively, D is TRBD1 (6 bases). Germline V lookup: CDR1 KGHSH, CDR2 LQKENI. Trimming took 3 bases from V and 6 from J, leaving 15 bases between them. The CDR3 sequence is 14 residues long. The CDR3 loop is CASSPGELGGEQYF. Here the CDR3 DNA reads TGTGCCAGCTCACCCGGAGAACTAGGGGGCGAGCAGTACTTC.